This T cell receptor beta chain was documented in a study of blood T cell repertoires in COVID-19. Across the study: The United States, Italy and Spain supplied acute and convalescent COVID-19 samples.

Produced via immunoSEQ multiplex PCR; TCRdb's table is partial and in-frame only. The table shows more than 250,000 clones, with around 85% occurring only once. CDR3 length: 15 amino acids. CDR1 SGHTA and CDR2 FQGNSA come from the germline V gene. Trimming took 6 bases from V and 6 from J; bases not matched to a gene: 7. Sequencing input: peripheral blood. The chain has TRBV7-2 and TRBJ1-5; the match to TRBD1 covers 11 bases. The TCR sequence derives from a man aged 45-60 years with active or convalescent COVID-19. The CDR3 DNA follows: TGTGCCAGCAGTCCCGGACAGGGGGCCAGTCAGCCCCAGCATTTT. Its protein is CASSPGQGASQPQHF. Drawing the rest from reference TRBV7-2 and TRBJ1-5, the complete variable domain is GAGVSQSPSNKVTEKGKDVELRCDPISGHTALYWYRQSLGQGLEFLIYFQGNSAPDKSGLPSDRFSAERTGGSVSTLTIQRTQQEDSAVYLCASSPGQGASQPQHFGDGTRLSIL.